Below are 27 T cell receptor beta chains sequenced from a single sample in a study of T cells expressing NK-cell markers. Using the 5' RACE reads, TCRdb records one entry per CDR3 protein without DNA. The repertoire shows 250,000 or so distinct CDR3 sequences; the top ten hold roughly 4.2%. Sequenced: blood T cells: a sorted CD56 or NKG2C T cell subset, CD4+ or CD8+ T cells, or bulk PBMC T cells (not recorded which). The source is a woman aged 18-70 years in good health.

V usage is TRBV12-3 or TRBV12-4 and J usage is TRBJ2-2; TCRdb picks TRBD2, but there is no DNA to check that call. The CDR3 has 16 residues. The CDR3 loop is CASSSPTRAGTGELFF.

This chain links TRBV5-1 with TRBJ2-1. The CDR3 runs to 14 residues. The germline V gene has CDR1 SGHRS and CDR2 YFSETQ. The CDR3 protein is CASSFDASYNEQFF.

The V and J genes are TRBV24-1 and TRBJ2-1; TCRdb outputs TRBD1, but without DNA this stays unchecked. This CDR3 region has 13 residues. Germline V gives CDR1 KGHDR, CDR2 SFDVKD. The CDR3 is CATSVVQGGEQFF.

The CDR3 protein is CASSYSGRTSSYNEQFF. The chain carries TRBV5-1 and TRBJ2-1; the TCRdb D gene call, TRBD2, has no DNA to confirm it. CDR1 SGHRS and CDR2 YFSETQ come from the germline V gene. CDR3 size: 17 residues.

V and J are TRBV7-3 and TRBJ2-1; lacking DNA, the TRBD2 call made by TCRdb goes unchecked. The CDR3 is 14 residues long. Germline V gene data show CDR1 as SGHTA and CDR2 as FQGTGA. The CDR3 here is CASSLRGSYNEQFF.

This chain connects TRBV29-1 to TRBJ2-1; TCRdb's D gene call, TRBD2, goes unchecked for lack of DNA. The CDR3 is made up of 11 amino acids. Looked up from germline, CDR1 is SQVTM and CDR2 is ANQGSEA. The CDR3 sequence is CSSRTHNEQFF.

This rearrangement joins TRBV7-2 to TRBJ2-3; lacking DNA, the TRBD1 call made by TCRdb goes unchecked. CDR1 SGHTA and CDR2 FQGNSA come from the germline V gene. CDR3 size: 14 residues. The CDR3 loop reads CASSLRAVTDTQYF.

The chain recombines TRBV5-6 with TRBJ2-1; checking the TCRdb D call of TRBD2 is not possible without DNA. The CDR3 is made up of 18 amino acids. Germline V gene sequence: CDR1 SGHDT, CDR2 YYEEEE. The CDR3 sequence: CASSTRTSGIPRYNEQFF.

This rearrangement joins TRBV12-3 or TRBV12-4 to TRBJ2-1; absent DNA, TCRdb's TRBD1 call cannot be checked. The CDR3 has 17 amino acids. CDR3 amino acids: CASSMSSGTGGYNEQFF.

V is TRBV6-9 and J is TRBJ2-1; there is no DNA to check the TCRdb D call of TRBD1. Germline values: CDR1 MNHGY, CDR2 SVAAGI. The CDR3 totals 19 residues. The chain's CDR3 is CASRPLGRVAGAFYNEQFF.

The CDR3 region is CASSSEGRGEAFF. The rearrangement links TRBV6-2 or TRBV6-3 to TRBJ1-1; with no DNA, the TCRdb D assignment of TRBD1 cannot be verified. Germline CDR1 and CDR2: MNHEY and SVGEGT. This CDR3 is built from 13 residues.

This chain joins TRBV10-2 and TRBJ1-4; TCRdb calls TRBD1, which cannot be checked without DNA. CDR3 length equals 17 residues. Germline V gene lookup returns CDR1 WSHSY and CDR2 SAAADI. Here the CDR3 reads CASSESKGPTGYEKLFF.

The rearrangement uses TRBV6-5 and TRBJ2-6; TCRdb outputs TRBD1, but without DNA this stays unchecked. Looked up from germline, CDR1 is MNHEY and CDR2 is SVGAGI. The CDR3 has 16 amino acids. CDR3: CASSYSGPPGANVLTF.

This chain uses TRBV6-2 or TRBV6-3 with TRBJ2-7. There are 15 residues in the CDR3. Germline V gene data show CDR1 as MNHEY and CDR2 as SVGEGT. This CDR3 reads CASRLNYGNSYEQYF.

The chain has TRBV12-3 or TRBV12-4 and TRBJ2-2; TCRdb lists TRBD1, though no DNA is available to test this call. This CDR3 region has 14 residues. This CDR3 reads CASSLRQVTGELFF.

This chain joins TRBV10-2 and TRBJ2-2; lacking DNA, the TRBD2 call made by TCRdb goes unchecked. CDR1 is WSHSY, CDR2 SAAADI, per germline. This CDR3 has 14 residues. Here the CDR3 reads CASRLAGTPGELFF.

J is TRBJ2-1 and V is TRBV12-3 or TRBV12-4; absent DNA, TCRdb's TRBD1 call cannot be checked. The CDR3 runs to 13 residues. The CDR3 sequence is CASSLQGWDEQFF.

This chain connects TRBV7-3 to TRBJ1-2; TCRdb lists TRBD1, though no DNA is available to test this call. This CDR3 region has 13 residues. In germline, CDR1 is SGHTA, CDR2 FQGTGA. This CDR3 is CASSSDRGLGYTF.

The CDR3 sequence is CSARGLPGGNYEQYF. V and J are TRBV20-1 and TRBJ2-7; without DNA, the TCRdb call of TRBD2 cannot be checked. The CDR3 is 15 amino acids. Germline CDR1 DFQATT, CDR2 SNEGSKA (reference sequence).

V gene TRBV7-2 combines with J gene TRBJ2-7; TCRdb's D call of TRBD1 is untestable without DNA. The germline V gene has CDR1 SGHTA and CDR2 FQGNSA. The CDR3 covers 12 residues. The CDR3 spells CASSLNDRLKYF. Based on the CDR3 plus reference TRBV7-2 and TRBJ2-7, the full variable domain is GAGVSQSPSNKVTEKGKDVELRCDPISGHTALYWYRQSLGQGLEFLIYFQGNSAPDKSGLPSDRFSAERTGGSVSTLTIQRTQQEDSAVYLCASSLNDRLKYFGPGTRLTVT.

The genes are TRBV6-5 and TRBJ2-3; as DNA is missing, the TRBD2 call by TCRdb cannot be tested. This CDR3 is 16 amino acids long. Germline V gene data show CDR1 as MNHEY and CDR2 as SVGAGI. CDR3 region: CASSYSPGQATDTQYF.

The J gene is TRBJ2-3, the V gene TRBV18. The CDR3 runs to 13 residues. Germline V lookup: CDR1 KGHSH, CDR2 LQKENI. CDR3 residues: CASSRAGGDTQYF.

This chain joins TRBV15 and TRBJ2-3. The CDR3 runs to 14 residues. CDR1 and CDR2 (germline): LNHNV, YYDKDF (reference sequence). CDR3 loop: CATSRDSSTDTQYF.

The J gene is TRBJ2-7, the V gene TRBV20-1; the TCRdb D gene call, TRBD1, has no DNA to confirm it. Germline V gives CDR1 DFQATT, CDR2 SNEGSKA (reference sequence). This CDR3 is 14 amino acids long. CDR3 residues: CSARPGQGTYEQYF.

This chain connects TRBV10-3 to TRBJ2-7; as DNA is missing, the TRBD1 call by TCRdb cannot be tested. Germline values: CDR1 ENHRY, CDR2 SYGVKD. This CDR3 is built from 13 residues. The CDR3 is CAIRQVSSYEQYF.

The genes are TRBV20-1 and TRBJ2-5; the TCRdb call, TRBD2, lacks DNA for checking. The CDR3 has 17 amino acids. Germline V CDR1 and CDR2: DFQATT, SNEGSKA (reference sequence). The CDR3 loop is CSAQNGLTSGGRETQYF.

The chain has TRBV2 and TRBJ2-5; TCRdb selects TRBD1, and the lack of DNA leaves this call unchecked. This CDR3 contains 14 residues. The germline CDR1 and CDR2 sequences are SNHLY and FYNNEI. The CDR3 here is CASTDGQGGQTQYF.